This TCR beta chain was sequenced in a study of blood T cell repertoires in COVID-19. Overall study context: Spain, Italy and the United States supplied samples that represented acute and convalescent COVID-19. PBMCs, B-cell-depleted T cells, or T cells provided the cDNA or gDNA that made up the material.

The CDR3 runs to 15 residues. J lost 1 base, V lost 7 bases, and 6 bases had no gene match. In germline, CDR1 is MNHEY, CDR2 SVGAGI. The table lists this clone with a count of one. During active infection, Seattle patients enrolled and were then monitored through disease. Original analysis: Reference gene primer amplification yielded estimated nucleated cell counts. Data came from immunoSEQ multiplex PCR; TCRdb stores just in-frame clones and leaves some out. D and trimming come from the DNA, and the V and J calls and clone size come from that table. The sample contains about 180,000 clones, 80% to 90% of which appear only once.

Source material: peripheral blood. This clonotype originated in a woman older than 75 with COVID-19, enrolled during active disease. The gene calls are TRBV6-5 and TRBJ2-2, with 7 bases fitting TRBD1. CDR3 bases: TGTGCCAGCACTTGGACAGGACGGAACACCGGGGAGCTGTTTTTT. It yields the protein CASTWTGRNTGELFF.